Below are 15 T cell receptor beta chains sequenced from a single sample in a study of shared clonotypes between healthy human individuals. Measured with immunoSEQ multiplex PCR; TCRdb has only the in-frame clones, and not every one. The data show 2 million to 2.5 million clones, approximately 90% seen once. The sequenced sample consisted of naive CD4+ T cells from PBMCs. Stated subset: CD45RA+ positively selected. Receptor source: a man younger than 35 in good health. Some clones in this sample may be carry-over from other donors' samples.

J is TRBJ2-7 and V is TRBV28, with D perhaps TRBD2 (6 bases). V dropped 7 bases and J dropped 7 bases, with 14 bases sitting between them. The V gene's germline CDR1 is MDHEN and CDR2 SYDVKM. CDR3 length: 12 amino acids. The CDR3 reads CASTSGRREQYF. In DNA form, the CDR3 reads TGTGCCAGCACCTCCGGGAGAAGGGAGCAGTACTTC.

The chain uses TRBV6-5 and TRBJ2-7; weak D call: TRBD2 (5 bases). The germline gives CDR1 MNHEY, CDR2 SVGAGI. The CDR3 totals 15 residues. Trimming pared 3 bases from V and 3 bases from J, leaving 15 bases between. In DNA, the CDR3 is TGTGCCAGCAGTTATGGACTGACAACTCTCTACGAGCAGTACTTC. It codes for CASSYGLTTLYEQYF.

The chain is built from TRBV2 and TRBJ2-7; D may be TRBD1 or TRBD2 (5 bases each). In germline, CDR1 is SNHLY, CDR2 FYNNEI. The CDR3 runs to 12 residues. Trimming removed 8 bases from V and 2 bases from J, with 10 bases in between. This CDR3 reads CASGWDPYEQYF. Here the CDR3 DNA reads TGTGCCAGCGGGTGGGACCCCTACGAGCAGTACTTC.

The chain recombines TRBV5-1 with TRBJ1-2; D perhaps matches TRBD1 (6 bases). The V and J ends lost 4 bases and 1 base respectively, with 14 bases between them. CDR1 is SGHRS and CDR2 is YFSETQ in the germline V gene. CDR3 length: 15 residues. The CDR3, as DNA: TGCGCCAGCAGCGGCGGGACATCCGGTAACTATGGCTACACCTTC. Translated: CASSGGTSGNYGYTF. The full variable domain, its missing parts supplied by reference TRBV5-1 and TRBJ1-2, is KAGVTQTPRYLIKTRGQQVTLSCSPISGHRSVSWYQQTPGQGLQFLFEYFSETQRNKGNFPGRFSGRQFSNSRSEMNVSTLELGDSALYLCASSGGTSGNYGYTFGSGTRLTVV.

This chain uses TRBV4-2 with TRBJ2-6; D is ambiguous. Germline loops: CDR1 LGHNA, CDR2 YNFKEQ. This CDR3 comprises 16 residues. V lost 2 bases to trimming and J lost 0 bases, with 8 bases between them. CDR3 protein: CASSQTQSSGANVLTF. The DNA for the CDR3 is TGTGCCAGCAGCCAAACTCAGAGCTCTGGGGCCAACGTCCTGACTTTC.

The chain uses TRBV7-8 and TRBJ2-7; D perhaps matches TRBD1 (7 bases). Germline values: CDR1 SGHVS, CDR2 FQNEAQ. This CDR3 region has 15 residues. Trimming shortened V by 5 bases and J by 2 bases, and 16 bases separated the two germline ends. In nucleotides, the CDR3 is TGTGCCAGCAGCAACAGGGGAGGAGGGCCCTACGAGCAGTACTTC. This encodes CASSNRGGGPYEQYF.

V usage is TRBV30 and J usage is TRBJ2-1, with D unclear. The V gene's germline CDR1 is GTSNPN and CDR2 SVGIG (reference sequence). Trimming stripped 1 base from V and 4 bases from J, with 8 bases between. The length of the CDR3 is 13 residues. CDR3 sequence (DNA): TGTGCCTGGAGTGAAGGTCCATACAATGAGCAGTTCTTC. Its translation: CAWSEGPYNEQFF.

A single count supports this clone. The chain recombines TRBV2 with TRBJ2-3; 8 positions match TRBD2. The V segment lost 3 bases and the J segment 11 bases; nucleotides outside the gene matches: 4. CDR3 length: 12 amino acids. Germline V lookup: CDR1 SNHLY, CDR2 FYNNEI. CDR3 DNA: TGTGCCAGCAGTGAGTCGGCGGGGGGGCAGTATTTT. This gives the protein CASSESAGGQYF.

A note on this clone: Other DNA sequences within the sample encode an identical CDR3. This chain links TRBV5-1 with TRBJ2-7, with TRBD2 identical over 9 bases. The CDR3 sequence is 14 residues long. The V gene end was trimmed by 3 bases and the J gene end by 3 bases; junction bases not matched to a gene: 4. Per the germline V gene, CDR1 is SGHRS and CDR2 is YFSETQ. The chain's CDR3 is CASSSDSGSYEQYF. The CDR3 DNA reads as TGCGCCAGCAGCTCCGATAGCGGGAGCTACGAGCAGTACTTC.

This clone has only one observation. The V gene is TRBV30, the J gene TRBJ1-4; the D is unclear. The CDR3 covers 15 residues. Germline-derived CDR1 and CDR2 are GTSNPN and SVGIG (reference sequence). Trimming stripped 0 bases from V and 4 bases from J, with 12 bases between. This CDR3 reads CAWSVRGQLNEKLFF. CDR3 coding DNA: TGTGCCTGGAGTGTACGGGGTCAGCTTAATGAAAAACTGTTTTTT.

The CDR3 DNA sequence: TGTGCCAGCAGTTTATCTCGTCCGAACACCGGGGAGCTGTTTTTT. It is translated as CASSLSRPNTGELFF. The J gene is TRBJ2-2, the V gene TRBV27, with D hard to call. The CDR3 runs 15 residues. Germline V gives CDR1 MNHEY, CDR2 SMNVEV (reference sequence). Trimming took 0 bases from V and 0 from J, leaving 5 bases between them.

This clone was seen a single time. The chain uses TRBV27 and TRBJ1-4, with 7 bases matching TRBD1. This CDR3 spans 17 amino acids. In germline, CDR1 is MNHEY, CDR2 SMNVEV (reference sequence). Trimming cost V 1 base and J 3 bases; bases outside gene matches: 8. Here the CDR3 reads CASSLFHTGQSNEKLFF. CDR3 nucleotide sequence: TGTGCCAGCAGTTTATTTCATACGGGACAGTCTAATGAAAAACTGTTTTTT.

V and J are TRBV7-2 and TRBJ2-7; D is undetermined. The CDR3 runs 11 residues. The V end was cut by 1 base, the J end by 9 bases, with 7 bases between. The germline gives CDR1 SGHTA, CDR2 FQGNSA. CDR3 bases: TGTGCCAGCAGCTTAGGGGTTGTGCAGTACTTC. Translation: CASSLGVVQYF.

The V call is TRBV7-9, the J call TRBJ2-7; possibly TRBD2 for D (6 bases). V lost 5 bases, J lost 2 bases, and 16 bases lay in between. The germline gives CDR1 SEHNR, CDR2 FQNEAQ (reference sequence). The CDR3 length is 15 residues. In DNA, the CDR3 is TGTGCCAGCAGCCTACGGGGGAGTATGACCTACGAGCAGTACTTC. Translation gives CASSLRGSMTYEQYF.

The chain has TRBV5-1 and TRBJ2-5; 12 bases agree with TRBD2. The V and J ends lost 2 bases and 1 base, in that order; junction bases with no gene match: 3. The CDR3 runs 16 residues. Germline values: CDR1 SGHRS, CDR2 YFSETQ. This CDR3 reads CASSFGLAGLQETQYF. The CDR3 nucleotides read TGCGCCAGCAGCTTTGGACTAGCGGGACTCCAAGAGACCCAGTACTTC.